This record looks at one TCR beta chain sequence and its context. Its antigen is as yet unknown. Generated by immunoSEQ multiplex PCR, the TCRdb table keeps only in-frame clones and is missing some. Seen here are 150,000 to 200,000 clones, roughly 87% observed once, and the top ten hold 2.6%. This entry belongs to a study of T cell responses to AZD1222 COVID-19 vaccine. The CDR3 has 16 residues. The V gene's germline CDR1 is MNHNS and CDR2 SASEGT. Germline trimming cut 3 bases from V and 9 bases from J; bases unmatched to any gene: 13. General study results and limits: White British people made up most donors, females outnumbered males, and clonal diversity was possibly underestimated.

The V and J genes are TRBV6-1 and TRBJ2-1; 8 bases are shared with TRBD2. This sample comprised peripheral blood, obtained on day 0 of AZD1222 vaccination. This receptor was taken from an adult in good health. The CDR3 region has the DNA TGTGCCAGCAGTGAGTGGGTCGTCAGCGGGAGTGCTGAGCAGTTCTTC. Protein product: CASSEWVVSGSAEQFF.